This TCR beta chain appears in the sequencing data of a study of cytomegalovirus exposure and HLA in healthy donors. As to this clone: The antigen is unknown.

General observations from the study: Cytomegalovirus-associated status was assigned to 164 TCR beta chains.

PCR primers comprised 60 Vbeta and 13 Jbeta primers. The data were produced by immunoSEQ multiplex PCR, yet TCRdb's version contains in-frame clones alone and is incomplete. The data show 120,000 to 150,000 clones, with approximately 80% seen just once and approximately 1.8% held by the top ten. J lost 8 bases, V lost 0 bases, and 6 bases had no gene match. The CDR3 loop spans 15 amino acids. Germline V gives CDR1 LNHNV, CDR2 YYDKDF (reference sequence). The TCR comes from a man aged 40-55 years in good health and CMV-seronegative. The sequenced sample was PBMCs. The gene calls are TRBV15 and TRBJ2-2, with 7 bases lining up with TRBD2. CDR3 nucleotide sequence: TGTGCCACCAGCAGAGATCTAGCGGTCTCGGGGGAGCTGTTTTTT. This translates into CATSRDLAVSGELFF.